The 19 T cell receptor beta chains reported below all come from one sample, sequenced in a study of blood T cells in healthy people across ages. PCR was performed a second time for about 6 to 12 cycles using a sample-barcoded 5' primer and a J-beta primer mix. TCRdb ran MiXCR on the 5' RACE reads and lists one entry per CDR3 protein. The sample includes 750,000 to 950,000 distinct CDR3 sequences, about 26% of them seen just once. The same sample was also used in a study of T cells of mothers and their children.

The source material was blood. The receptors derive from a boy younger than 18 in good health.

The chain has TRBV29-1 and TRBJ1-1; tentative D call: TRBD1 (5 bases). The germline V and J ends were trimmed by 4 bases and 4 bases, with 16 bases remaining between them. CDR3 length: 14 residues. CDR1 is SQVTM and CDR2 is ANQGSEA in the germline V gene. In DNA, the CDR3 is TGCAGCGTTGGAGAAGGGGTCCCTAGCACTGAAGCTTTCTTT. Translated: CSVGEGVPSTEAFF.

This clonotype has more than one count but fewer than ten. At one end the junction does not follow the germline gene, possibly because of a read error. The rearrangement links TRBV6-1 to TRBJ2-5; 8 nucleotides line up with TRBD1. CDR3 length: 12 amino acids. Per germline, CDR1 MNHNS and CDR2 SASEGT. In DNA, the CDR3 is TGTGCCAGCAGTGAAGGACAGGGGTCGGAGTTCTTC. Translated: CASSEGQGSEFF.

V usage is TRBV9 and J usage is TRBJ2-2; TRBD2 might be the D (6 bases). Trimming cost V 3 bases and J 0 bases, with 15 bases left between them. There are 17 residues in the CDR3. The germline CDR1 and CDR2 sequences are SGDLS and YYNGEE. The CDR3 sequence is CASSEAEAGTNTGELFF. CDR3 sequence (DNA): TGTGCCAGCAGCGAGGCAGAAGCGGGCACGAACACCGGGGAGCTGTTTTTT.

This clonotype occurred a few times. The chain combines TRBV7-3 with TRBJ2-3, with TRBD2 matching 12 bases. V gave up 4 bases and J gave up 5 bases; unmatched junction bases: 4. Germline V gene lookup returns CDR1 SGHTA and CDR2 FQGTGA. CDR3 size: 15 residues. Written as DNA, the CDR3 is TGTGCCAGCAGCTGGTCTAGCGGGGGGGTAGATACGCAGTATTTT. It codes for CASSWSSGGVDTQYF.

This clonotype turned up a few times. The genes are TRBV27 and TRBJ2-5; D perhaps matches TRBD2 (5 bases). Germline lookup yields CDR1 MNHEY and CDR2 SMNVEV (reference sequence). The germline V and J ends were trimmed by 10 bases and 1 base, with 19 bases remaining between them. The CDR3 totals 15 residues. CDR3 sequence: CATKHRRVGQETQYF. DNA of the CDR3: TGTGCCACCAAGCATAGGCGGGTGGGCCAAGAGACCCAGTACTTC.

V and J are TRBV10-3 and TRBJ2-3; 8 nucleotides align to TRBD2. CDR1 ENHRY and CDR2 SYGVKD come from the germline V gene. V lost 10 bases, J lost 1 base, and 7 bases stayed unmatched. This CDR3 spans 14 amino acids. CDR3 bases: TGTGCCACCAAGGTGACTAGCGGCACAGATACGCAGTATTTT. This translates into CATKVTSGTDTQYF.

This sequence joins TRBV20-1 and TRBJ2-3; possibly TRBD2 for D (7 bases). V lost 1 base, J lost 2 bases, and 16 bases lay in between. This CDR3 region has 16 residues. CDR1 and CDR2 from the germline V gene are DFQATT and SNEGSKA (reference sequence). The CDR3 DNA follows: TGCAGTGCTAGAGGATTAGGGGGGGGCTTCACAGATACGCAGTATTTT. Protein sequence: CSARGLGGGFTDTQYF.

V usage is TRBV29-1 and J usage is TRBJ1-1, with D hard to call. The V gene's germline CDR1 is SQVTM and CDR2 ANQGSEA. Trimming pared 7 bases from V and 3 bases from J, leaving 15 bases between. This CDR3 spans 13 amino acids. CDR3 DNA: TGCAGCGCCAGACCCCAGGAGTACACTGAAGCTTTCTTT. Translation gives CSARPQEYTEAFF.

The CDR3 loop is CSAKPDRERFYEQYF. The CDR3 DNA is TGCAGTGCTAAACCGGACCGAGAAAGGTTCTACGAGCAGTACTTC. The chain is built from TRBV20-1 and TRBJ2-7; D unclear. V was clipped by 4 bases and J by 3 bases, with 19 bases between them. The germline V gene has CDR1 DFQATT and CDR2 SNEGSKA (reference sequence). The CDR3 is 15 amino acids.

V is TRBV11-3 and J is TRBJ2-3; D not certain. V lost 5 bases to trimming and J lost 4 bases, with 10 bases between them. Germline CDR1 and CDR2: SGHNT and YENEEA. CDR3 length equals 13 residues. The DNA of the CDR3 is TGTGCCAGCAGCACCCGAGACGCAGATACGCAGTATTTT. This codes for CASSTRDADTQYF.

This chain connects TRBV4-2 to TRBJ2-5; D assignment may be TRBD1 or TRBD2 (5 bases each). V lost 0 bases and J lost 1, with 12 bases in between. CDR3 length: 16 residues. Germline V gene data show CDR1 as LGHNA and CDR2 as YNFKEQ. CDR3 protein: CASSQDGGIGQETQYF. DNA of the CDR3: TGTGCCAGCAGCCAAGATGGGGGAATAGGCCAAGAGACCCAGTACTTC.

The rearrangement uses TRBV6-2 or TRBV6-3 and TRBJ2-2, with D tentatively TRBD2 (5 bases). This CDR3 contains 16 residues. The V gene lost 4 bases and the J gene lost 2 bases, with 14 bases spanning the gap. From germline, CDR1 is MNHEY and CDR2 SVGEGT. The CDR3 coding sequence is TGTGCCAGCAGTTCCCCAGGAGCGGATAACACCGGGGAGCTGTTTTTT. Translation gives CASSSPGADNTGELFF.

The rearrangement links TRBV4-1 to TRBJ2-5; D is undetermined. V lost 3 bases and J lost 1, with 9 bases in between. The CDR3 length is 14 residues. Germline CDR1 reads MGHRA; CDR2 reads YSYEKL. CDR3 DNA sequence: TGCGCCAGCAGCCAGGGCTGGGGCCAAGAGACCCAGTACTTC. This codes for CASSQGWGQETQYF.

This clonotype has just a few counts. V usage is TRBV20-1 and J usage is TRBJ2-2; 12 bases align to TRBD2. Germline-derived CDR1 and CDR2 are DFQATT and SNEGSKA (reference sequence). The CDR3 contains 18 residues. V lost 2 bases, J lost 3 bases, and 10 bases stayed unmatched. CDR3 sequence: CSARPLAGGSRDTGELFF. DNA for the CDR3: TGCAGTGCTAGACCCCTAGCGGGGGGGAGTCGGGACACCGGGGAGCTGTTTTTT.

In this sample, this clonotype turned up a few times. The chain employs TRBV20-1 and TRBJ2-7; unclear D gene. Trimming removed 5 bases at V and 0 bases at J, with 20 bases between. The CDR3 loop spans 16 amino acids. Germline lookup yields CDR1 DFQATT and CDR2 SNEGSKA (reference sequence). CDR3 sequence (DNA): TGCAGTGCTTCTAAGAGACGGCACCTAAGCTCCTACGAGCAGTACTTC. This encodes CSASKRRHLSSYEQYF.

This clonotype came up a few times. The chain recombines TRBV6-1 with TRBJ1-6; D unresolved. Germline values: CDR1 MNHNS, CDR2 SASEGT. Trimming pared 3 bases from V and 2 bases from J, leaving 2 bases between. The CDR3 runs 13 residues. The CDR3 DNA sequence: TGTGCCAGCAGTGAGGCCTATAATTCACCCCTCCACTTT. It translates to CASSEAYNSPLHF.

About this clonotype itself: The junction differs from germline at one of its ends, possibly a read error. The chain recombines TRBV4-1 with TRBJ2-2, with D possibly TRBD1 on 5 matching bases. The length of the CDR3 is 17 residues. Germline V gives CDR1 MGHRA, CDR2 YSYEKL. CDR3 residues: CPSSAPVGRENTGELFF. DNA of the CDR3: TGCCCCAGCAGCGCCCCCGTCGGCAGGGAGAACACCGGGGAGCTGTTTTTT.

This clonotype was found many times. V and J are TRBV7-9 and TRBJ2-7; TRBD2 matches at 12 bases. The germline V gene has CDR1 SEHNR and CDR2 FQNEAQ (reference sequence). This CDR3 is built from 15 residues. Trimming at V came to 4 bases and at J to 1 base, leaving 2 bases not matched to a gene. The DNA of the CDR3 is TGTGCCAGCAGCTCCCTAGCGGGGGGGTCCTACGAGCAGTACTTC. Its protein product is CASSSLAGGSYEQYF.

This clonotype was counted a few times. CDR3 DNA sequence: TGTGCCAGCAGCGGGACAAACAATGAAAAACTGTTTTTT. Translated, it gives CASSGTNNEKLFF. The V call is TRBV5-4, the J call TRBJ1-4, with a weak D call TRBD1 (6 bases). The CDR3 has 13 residues. Trimming stripped 4 bases from V and 5 bases from J, with 9 bases between. Germline V gives CDR1 SGHNT, CDR2 YYREEE (reference sequence). The full variable domain, completed using reference TRBV5-4 and TRBJ1-4, is ETGVTQSPTHLIKTRGQQVTLRCSSQSGHNTVSWYQQALGQGPQFIFQYYREEENGRGNFPPRFSGLQFPNYSSELNVNALELDDSALYLCASSGTNNEKLFFGSGTQLSVL.